This T cell receptor beta chain emerged from a study of monozygotic twins with inflammatory bowel disease. After re-calling the 5' RACE reads, TCRdb lists one entry per CDR3 protein, DNA absent. The sample holds around 400,000 distinct CDR3 sequences. Comments on this clonotype: Its antigen is currently unknown.

Whole-study findings and limits: A distinction between different T cell subtypes was not possible.

The CDR3 is 15 residues long. Germline V gives CDR1 SGHTA, CDR2 FQGNSA. The sequenced sample consisted of blood. The source of this sequence is a human donor with ulcerative colitis or Crohn's disease, or a healthy co-twin of an affected twin (not recorded which). The chain joins TRBV7-2 to TRBJ2-1; TCRdb reports TRBD1, a call that lacks DNA to check it against. This CDR3 reads CASTSGSAGVEGEFF.